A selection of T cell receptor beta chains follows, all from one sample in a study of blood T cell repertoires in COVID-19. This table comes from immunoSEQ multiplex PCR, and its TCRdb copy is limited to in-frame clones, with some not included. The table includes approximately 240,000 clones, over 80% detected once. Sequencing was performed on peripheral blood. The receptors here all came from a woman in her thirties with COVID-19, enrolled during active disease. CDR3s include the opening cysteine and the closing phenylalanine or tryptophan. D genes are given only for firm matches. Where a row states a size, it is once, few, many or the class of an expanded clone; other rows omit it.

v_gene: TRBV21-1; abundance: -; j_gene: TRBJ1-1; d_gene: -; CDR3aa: CASSKVEATNTEAFF; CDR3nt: TGTGCCAGCAGCAAAGTAGAGGCGACGAACACTGAAGCTTTCTTT
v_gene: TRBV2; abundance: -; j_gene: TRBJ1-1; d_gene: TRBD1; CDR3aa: CASRGQGAGTEAFF; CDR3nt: TGTGCCAGCAGAGGACAGGGGGCGGGTACTGAAGCTTTCTTT
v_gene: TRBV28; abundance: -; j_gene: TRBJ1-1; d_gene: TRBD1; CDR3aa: CASSSDRGLLGTEAFF; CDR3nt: TGTGCCAGCAGCAGTGACAGGGGGCTGCTCGGCACTGAAGCTTTCTTT
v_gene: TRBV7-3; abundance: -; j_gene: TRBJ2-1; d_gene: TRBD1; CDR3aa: CASSFQGASYNEQFF; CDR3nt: TGTGCCAGCAGCTTTCAGGGGGCCTCCTACAATGAGCAGTTCTTC
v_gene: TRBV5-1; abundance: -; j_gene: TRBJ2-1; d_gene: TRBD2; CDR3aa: CASSLSGLAVPFPYNEQFF; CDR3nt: TGCGCCAGCAGCTTGTCGGGACTAGCGGTCCCATTCCCCTACAATGAGCAGTTCTTC
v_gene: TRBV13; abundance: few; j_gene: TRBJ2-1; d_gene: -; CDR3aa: CASSLRTSRSYNEQFF; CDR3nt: TGTGCCAGCAGCTTACGCACTAGCAGGTCCTACAATGAGCAGTTCTTC
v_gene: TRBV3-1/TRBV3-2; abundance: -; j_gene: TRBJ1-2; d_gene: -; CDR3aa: CASSQPRGIYDGYTF; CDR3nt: TGTGCCAGCAGCCAACCCCGGGGTATCTATGATGGCTACACCTTC
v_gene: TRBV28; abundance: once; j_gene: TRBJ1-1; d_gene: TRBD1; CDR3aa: CASSLPGTGRILNTEAFF; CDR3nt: TGTGCCAGCAGTCTACCCGGGACAGGAAGGATTTTGAACACTGAAGCTTTCTTT
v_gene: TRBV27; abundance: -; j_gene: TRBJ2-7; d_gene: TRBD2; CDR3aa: CASSSPLAGAPSIDEQYF; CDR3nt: TGTGCCAGCAGTTCTCCACTAGCGGGAGCCCCCTCAATCGACGAGCAGTACTTC
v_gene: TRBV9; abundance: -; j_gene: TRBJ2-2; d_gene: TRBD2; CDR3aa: CASSGAGGHTGELFF; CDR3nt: TGTGCCAGCAGCGGGGCGGGGGGCCACACCGGGGAGCTGTTTTTT
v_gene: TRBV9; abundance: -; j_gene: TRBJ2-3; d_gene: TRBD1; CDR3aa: CASSVVPGGVGADTQYF; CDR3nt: TGTGCCAGCAGCGTAGTCCCAGGGGGAGTAGGTGCAGATACGCAGTATTTT
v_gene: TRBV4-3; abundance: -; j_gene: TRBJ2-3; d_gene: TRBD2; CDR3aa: CASSQLTSGSGADTQYF; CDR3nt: TGCGCCAGCAGCCAGCTAACTAGCGGGAGCGGGGCAGATACGCAGTATTTT
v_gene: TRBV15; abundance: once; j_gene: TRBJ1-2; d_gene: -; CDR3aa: CATSRGGRGTNYGYTF; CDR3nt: TGTGCCACCAGCAGAGGGGGCAGAGGAACTAACTATGGCTACACCTTC
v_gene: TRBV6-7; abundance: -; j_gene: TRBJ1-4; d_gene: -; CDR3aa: CASSYSPSWKLFF; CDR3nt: TGTGCCAGCAGTTACTCCCCTAGTTGGAAACTGTTTTTT
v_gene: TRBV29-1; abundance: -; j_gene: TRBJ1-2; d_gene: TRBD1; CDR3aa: CSVEGQGPITYGYTF; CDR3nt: TGCAGCGTTGAGGGACAGGGGCCCATCACCTATGGCTACACCTTC